Listed here are 27 T cell receptor beta chains from one sample, sequenced in a study of technical replicates of blood from a few donors. The repertoire was sequenced with immunoSEQ multiplex PCR; TCRdb's copy has only in-frame clones and lacks some. The table lists under 90,000 clones, around 93% of them singletons. The sequencing input was T cells isolated from PBMCs. These receptor sequences come from a human donor in good health.

The chain couples TRBV5-4 to TRBJ1-2; 10 bases agree with TRBD1. Germline values: CDR1 SGHNT, CDR2 YYREEE (reference sequence). The CDR3 is 15 amino acids. V lost 5 bases and J lost 4; bases outside the gene matches: 8. This CDR3 is CASRLRDRGSYGYTF. CDR3 sequence (DNA): TGTGCCAGCAGGTTGAGGGACAGGGGAAGCTATGGCTACACCTTC. Drawing the rest from reference TRBV5-4 and TRBJ1-2, the complete variable domain is ETGVTQSPTHLIKTRGQQVTLRCSSQSGHNTVSWYQQALGQGPQFIFQYYREEENGRGNFPPRFSGLQFPNYSSELNVNALELDDSALYLCASRLRDRGSYGYTFGSGTRLTVV.

This clone showed up just once. The chain has TRBV27 and TRBJ1-1; D remains ambiguous. The CDR3 runs 17 residues. V was clipped by 8 bases and J by 1 base, with 23 bases between them. Germline V CDR1 and CDR2: MNHEY, SMNVEV (reference sequence). The CDR3 reads CASAAPGPTLGNTEAFF. CDR3 sequence (DNA): TGTGCCAGCGCCGCGCCAGGCCCGACCTTGGGGAACACTGAAGCTTTCTTT.

This sequence joins TRBV6-5 and TRBJ2-1; perhaps TRBD1 as D (6 bases). V lost 5 bases and J lost 4, with 15 bases in between. Looked up from germline, CDR1 is MNHEY and CDR2 is SVGAGI. The CDR3 contains 15 residues. The CDR3 DNA reads TGTGCCAGCAGTGCTTCAGGGGCCGCATACAATGAGCAGTTCTTC. Translating gives CASSASGAAYNEQFF.

The J gene is TRBJ2-7, the V gene TRBV19; TRBD1 might be the D (6 bases). Germline lookup yields CDR1 LNHDA and CDR2 SQIVND (reference sequence). The CDR3 contains 14 residues. The germline V and J ends were trimmed by 5 bases and 3 bases, with 14 bases remaining between them. The CDR3 DNA is TGTGCCAGTAGTCCTGGACAGACCTACTACGAGCAGTACTTC. Encoded protein: CASSPGQTYYEQYF. Filled out from reference TRBV19 and TRBJ2-7, the complete variable domain reads DGGITQSPKYLFRKEGQNVTLSCEQNLNHDAMYWYRQDPGQGLRLIYYSQIVNDFQKGDIAEGYSVSREKKESFPLTVTSAQKNPTAFYLCASSPGQTYYEQYFGPGTRLTVT.

The chain has TRBV4-1 and TRBJ2-1, with TRBD2 matching over 11 bases. The CDR3 is 18 amino acids. V lost 4 bases, J lost 7 bases, and 15 bases stayed unmatched. Germline CDR1 is MGHRA and CDR2 is YSYEKL. The CDR3 nucleotides read TGCGCCAGCAGCCCACACTCGGCTAGCGGGGGGCCGGGGAATGAGCAGTTCTTC. Translation gives CASSPHSASGGPGNEQFF.

As DNA, the CDR3 is TGCAGTGCCACCCTAAGGGGCGAGCAGTACTTC. Protein sequence: CSATLRGEQYF. The chain has TRBV20-1 and TRBJ2-7; D might be TRBD1 (5 bases). V was trimmed by 6 bases and J by 6 bases, leaving 12 bases between them. This CDR3 spans 11 amino acids. Germline V gives CDR1 DFQATT, CDR2 SNEGSKA (reference sequence).

This chain connects TRBV18 to TRBJ2-7, with D uncertain. CDR1 and CDR2 from the germline V gene are KGHSH and LQKENI. V was pared by 0 bases and J by 7 bases, with 13 bases between. This CDR3 is 14 amino acids long. The CDR3 nucleotides are TGTGCCAGCTCACCACCTTTGAGATCTAGGGAGCAGTACTTC. This sequence encodes CASSPPLRSREQYF.

In this sample, this clone turned up once. V and J are TRBV6-5 and TRBJ2-1, with TRBD2 identical over 9 bases. The CDR3 is 14 residues long. Trimming cost V 4 bases and J 4 bases; bases outside gene matches: 2. The germline gives CDR1 MNHEY, CDR2 SVGAGI. Here the CDR3 reads CASSLSGGYNEQFF. In nucleotides, the CDR3 is TGTGCCAGCAGTTTGAGCGGGGGGTACAATGAGCAGTTCTTC.

V usage is TRBV6-1 and J usage is TRBJ1-3, with D possibly being TRBD1 (5 bases). Per the germline V gene, CDR1 is MNHNS and CDR2 is SASEGT. There are 15 residues in the CDR3. V was trimmed by 6 bases and J by 0 bases, leaving 12 bases between them. The CDR3 here is CASRTRQFSGNTIYF. CDR3 DNA: TGTGCCAGCAGGACGAGACAGTTCTCTGGAAACACCATATATTTT.

The chain uses TRBV9 and TRBJ2-6; TRBD1 matches at 10 bases. This CDR3 is built from 17 residues. The V and J ends lost 0 bases and 2 bases, in that order; junction bases with no gene match: 2. Germline V gene lookup returns CDR1 SGDLS and CDR2 YYNGEE. Written as DNA, the CDR3 is TGTGCCAGCAGCGTAGGACAGGGGGCGACTGGGGCCAACGTCCTGACTTTC. It codes for CASSVGQGATGANVLTF. Variable domain in full (rest from reference TRBV9 and TRBJ2-6): DSGVTQTPKHLITATGQRVTLRCSPRSGDLSVYWYQQSLDQGLQFLIQYYNGEERAKGNILERFSAQQFPDLHSELNLSSLELGDSALYFCASSVGQGATGANVLTFGAGSRLTVL.

In this sample, this clone turned up once. V is TRBV19 and J is TRBJ1-1; possibly TRBD1 for D (5 bases). CDR3 size: 15 residues. Between the trimmed V and J ends, which lost 6 bases and 0 bases, there was a span of 14 bases. CDR1 is LNHDA, CDR2 SQIVND, per germline (reference sequence). The CDR3 is CASSPTVPMNTEAFF. The CDR3 nucleotides are TGTGCCAGTAGCCCGACAGTCCCCATGAACACTGAAGCTTTCTTT. The full variable domain, completed using reference TRBV19 and TRBJ1-1, is DGGITQSPKYLFRKEGQNVTLSCEQNLNHDAMYWYRQDPGQGLRLIYYSQIVNDFQKGDIAEGYSVSREKKESFPLTVTSAQKNPTAFYLCASSPTVPMNTEAFFGQGTRLTVV.

The J gene is TRBJ2-7, the V gene TRBV7-8, with D perhaps matching TRBD2 (6 bases). This CDR3 spans 14 amino acids. V lost 5 bases and J 3 bases, leaving 14 bases between the germline ends. The V gene's germline CDR1 is SGHVS and CDR2 FQNEAQ. For the CDR3, the DNA is TGTGCCAGCAGCCAAACGGAGGGCCGCTACGAGCAGTACTTC. Amino acids: CASSQTEGRYEQYF.

This chain links TRBV5-1 with TRBJ2-2; 9 bases are a match to TRBD1. The junction had 19 bases not matched to a gene; V was cut back by 9 bases and J by 7 bases. CDR1 SGHRS and CDR2 YFSETQ come from the germline V gene. The CDR3 extends over 17 amino acids. CDR3 sequence (DNA): TGCGCCACTTCCCGGGACAGGGCCCCCTTAGGGGGCGGGGAGCTGTTTTTT. Amino acid sequence: CATSRDRAPLGGGELFF.

This clone was counted once. The chain joins TRBV29-1 to TRBJ2-2; maybe TRBD1 (5 bases). Trimming took off 0 bases at V and 7 bases at J, with 9 bases between the two ends. The germline gives CDR1 SQVTM, CDR2 ANQGSEA. This CDR3 spans 13 amino acids. The CDR3 sequence is CSVEDLRGGELFF. The CDR3 DNA follows: TGCAGCGTTGAAGACTTAAGGGGCGGGGAGCTGTTTTTT.

This clone was counted a single time. This chain uses TRBV10-3 with TRBJ2-1; 8 positions match TRBD1. This CDR3 has 21 residues. The junction had 26 bases not matched to a gene; V was cut back by 6 bases and J by 4 bases. Germline loops: CDR1 ENHRY, CDR2 SYGVKD. CDR3 in amino acids: CAIRGELVRTGRDRLYNEQFF. CDR3 nucleotide sequence: TGTGCCATCAGGGGAGAGCTTGTAAGGACGGGCAGGGACAGGCTTTACAATGAGCAGTTCTTC.

The chain links TRBV2 to TRBJ2-7; TRBD2 matches at 9 bases. Germline loops: CDR1 SNHLY, CDR2 FYNNEI. The CDR3 extends over 17 amino acids. V shed 1 base and J 3 bases; nucleotides not matched to a gene: 10. The CDR3 sequence: CASSEGLAGLRYYEQYF. The CDR3 DNA follows: TGTGCCAGCAGTGAAGGCCTAGCGGGGCTAAGATACTACGAGCAGTACTTC.

The V and J genes are TRBV2 and TRBJ1-1, with a weak D call TRBD1 (6 bases). The CDR3 loop spans 12 amino acids. CDR1 SNHLY and CDR2 FYNNEI come from the germline V gene. V dropped 4 bases and J dropped 7 bases, with 10 bases sitting between them. CDR3 in DNA: TGTGCCAGCAGTGTGAGGACAGATGAAGCTTTCTTT. As protein: CASSVRTDEAFF.

The chain links TRBV5-1 to TRBJ2-5; TRBD1 agrees at 7 bases. V shed 0 bases, J shed 4 bases, and the junction held 9 bases outside the gene matches. This CDR3 region has 16 residues. Germline V gene data show CDR1 as SGHRS and CDR2 as YFSETQ. The DNA of the CDR3 is TGCGCCAGCAGCTTGGCCCTGACAGGGTTCTCAGAGACCCAGTACTTC. Translating it yields CASSLALTGFSETQYF.

The chain uses TRBV7-2 and TRBJ1-1; D might be TRBD1 (6 bases). Per the germline V gene, CDR1 is SGHTA and CDR2 is FQGNSA. The CDR3 sequence is 14 residues long. Trimming removed 8 bases from V and 2 bases from J, with 15 bases in between. Here the CDR3 reads CASGGQPLNTEAFF. For the CDR3, the DNA is TGTGCCAGCGGGGGACAACCCCTAAACACTGAAGCTTTCTTT.

V gene TRBV6-1 combines with J gene TRBJ2-7; 10 bases are shared with TRBD1. The germline CDR1 and CDR2 sequences are MNHNS and SASEGT. The CDR3 contains 13 residues. Losses at the gene ends were 3 bases for V and 7 bases for J; bases not matched to a gene: 3. CDR3 loop: CASSETGGWEQYF. In nucleotides, the CDR3 is TGTGCCAGCAGTGAGACAGGGGGCTGGGAGCAGTACTTC.

The count of this clone is one. This chain's CDR3 is CATEREGADYGYTF. CDR3 sequence (DNA): TGTGCCACCGAGCGAGAGGGGGCTGACTATGGCTACACCTTC. The genes are TRBV2 and TRBJ1-2; TRBD1 matches 7 bases. Trimming at V came to 10 bases and at J to 3 bases, leaving 11 bases not matched to a gene. CDR1 is SNHLY, CDR2 FYNNEI, per germline. The length of the CDR3 is 14 residues.

This clone appeared once. The CDR3 here is CASSLSSGLAGGRGTQYF. DNA of the CDR3: TGTGCCAGCAGTTTATCCTCGGGACTAGCGGGAGGGCGAGGTACGCAGTATTTT. The chain recombines TRBV28 with TRBJ2-3; 16 bases match TRBD2. Germline V gene lookup returns CDR1 MDHEN and CDR2 SYDVKM. Germline trimming cut 1 base from V and 8 bases from J; bases unmatched to any gene: 9. This CDR3 region has 18 residues. The variable domain in full, completed from reference TRBV28 and TRBJ2-3, reads DVKVTQSSRYLVKRTGEKVFLECVQDMDHENMFWYRQDPGLGLRLIYFSYDVKMKEKGDIPEGYSVSREKKERFSLILESASTNQTSMYLCASSLSSGLAGGRGTQYFGPGTRLTVL.

The rearrangement uses TRBV12-5 and TRBJ1-4; tentatively, D is TRBD1 (6 bases). Germline V gene sequence: CDR1 LGHNT, CDR2 FRNRAP. The ends were cut back, 4 bases at V and 5 bases at J, with 20 bases in the middle. There are 17 residues in the CDR3. CDR3 protein: CASGYTPRGGDNEKLFF. CDR3 nucleotide sequence: TGTGCTAGTGGTTATACCCCCCGGGGGGGCGACAATGAAAAACTGTTTTTT.

The chain couples TRBV6-1 to TRBJ2-1; the D is unclear. Trimming took 0 bases from V and 2 from J, leaving 8 bases between them. This CDR3 contains 15 residues. Per the germline V gene, CDR1 is MNHNS and CDR2 is SASEGT. This CDR3 reads CASSEAVRAYNEQFF. In DNA form, the CDR3 reads TGTGCCAGCAGTGAAGCGGTACGGGCCTACAATGAGCAGTTCTTC.

The chain has TRBV6-1 and TRBJ1-5, with TRBD1 as a possible D gene (6 bases). Germline CDR1 and CDR2: MNHNS and SASEGT. The CDR3 spans 15 residues. Trimming pared 6 bases from V and 1 base from J, leaving 13 bases between. The CDR3 here is CASRSYQGSNQPQHF. DNA for the CDR3: TGTGCCAGCAGATCATACCAGGGGAGCAATCAGCCCCAGCATTTT.

The rearrangement uses TRBV11-2 and TRBJ2-3, with 8 bases lining up with TRBD2. Trimming removed 0 bases from V and 0 bases from J; junction bases left unmatched: 14. Germline loops: CDR1 SGHAT, CDR2 FQNNGV. This CDR3 contains 20 residues. CDR3 in DNA: TGTGCCAGCAGCTTAGATCTCTGGCGGGGGGAAACTATTAGCACAGATACGCAGTATTTT. Translating gives CASSLDLWRGETISTDTQYF.

This clone has just one count. This rearrangement joins TRBV4-1 to TRBJ2-1; a weak D match, TRBD1 (6 bases). Trimming took off 6 bases at V and 4 bases at J, with 13 bases between the two ends. This CDR3 has 14 amino acids. The germline V gene has CDR1 MGHRA and CDR2 YSYEKL. The chain's CDR3 is CASSIHRDYNEQFF. The CDR3 DNA is TGCGCCAGCAGTATTCACAGGGATTACAATGAGCAGTTCTTC.